The 18 T cell receptor beta chains in this list originate from one sample, sequenced in a study of cytomegalovirus exposure and HLA in healthy donors. Only in-frame clones appear in the TCRdb table, and some are missing; sequencing was by immunoSEQ multiplex PCR. Found here are some 70,000 clones, approximately 96% of them singletons; the top ten hold 2% to 2.5%. The sequenced sample was PBMCs. The receptors come from a man between 18 and 29 years old in good health and CMV-seronegative.

The V gene is TRBV9, the J gene TRBJ1-2; TRBD1 is a possible D gene (6 bases). The V and J ends lost 4 bases and 3 bases respectively, with 22 bases between them. The germline V gene has CDR1 SGDLS and CDR2 YYNGEE. The CDR3 length is 17 residues. The chain's CDR3 is CASSFKRTPKGDYGYTF. CDR3 coding DNA: TGTGCCAGCAGCTTTAAAAGGACACCGAAGGGGGACTATGGCTACACCTTC.

V is TRBV19 and J is TRBJ1-1; a weak D match, TRBD1 (5 bases). Trimming stripped 0 bases from V and 0 bases from J, with 20 bases between. CDR3 length: 19 residues. Germline V gene lookup returns CDR1 LNHDA and CDR2 SQIVND (reference sequence). The DNA of the CDR3 is TGTGCCAGTAGTATAGATTCTTTACAGGTGTCACGTATGAACACTGAAGCTTTCTTT. It specifies CASSIDSLQVSRMNTEAFF. The entire variable domain, with the rest obtained from reference TRBV19 and TRBJ1-1, is as follows: DGGITQSPKYLFRKEGQNVTLSCEQNLNHDAMYWYRQDPGQGLRLIYYSQIVNDFQKGDIAEGYSVSREKKESFPLTVTSAQKNPTAFYLCASSIDSLQVSRMNTEAFFGQGTRLTVV.

V gene TRBV7-8 combines with J gene TRBJ2-7; 7 bases fit TRBD2. Germline-derived CDR1 and CDR2 are SGHVS and FQNEAQ. The CDR3 covers 14 residues. With V trimmed by 5 bases and J by 6 bases, 10 bases remained unmatched. CDR3 amino acids: CASSRGGSDREQYF. The CDR3 DNA follows: TGTGCCAGCAGCCGGGGAGGGTCGGATCGCGAGCAGTACTTC.

J is TRBJ2-3 and V is TRBV4-1; 9 nucleotides agree with TRBD2. Germline CDR1 reads MGHRA; CDR2 reads YSYEKL. V shed 2 bases, J shed 2 bases, and the junction held 8 bases outside the gene matches. There are 17 residues in the CDR3. The CDR3 sequence is CASSQRNLAGITDTQYF. The CDR3 DNA reads TGCGCCAGCAGCCAAAGAAACCTAGCGGGAATCACAGATACGCAGTATTTT.

The rearrangement uses TRBV6-1 and TRBJ1-3; 7 nucleotides agree with TRBD1. Losses at the gene ends were 3 bases for V and 4 bases for J; bases not matched to a gene: 12. The CDR3 has 17 residues. Germline V lookup: CDR1 MNHNS, CDR2 SASEGT. The CDR3 sequence is CASSDGPTGAKGNTIYF. In DNA form, the CDR3 reads TGTGCCAGCAGTGATGGCCCTACAGGGGCGAAAGGAAACACCATATATTTT.

V usage is TRBV19 and J usage is TRBJ1-3; D unresolved. In germline, CDR1 is LNHDA, CDR2 SQIVND (reference sequence). V dropped 6 bases and J dropped 0 bases, with 6 bases sitting between them. There are 13 residues in the CDR3. CDR3 amino acids: CASSEVSGNTIYF. CDR3 coding DNA: TGTGCCAGTAGCGAGGTCTCTGGAAACACCATATATTTT.

V gene TRBV7-8 combines with J gene TRBJ1-2, with 7 bases fitting TRBD1. CDR1 is SGHVS and CDR2 is FQNEAQ in the germline V gene. V shed 4 bases and J 4 bases; nucleotides not matched to a gene: 15. CDR3 size: 17 residues. The CDR3 bases are TGTGCCAGCAGCTCAACCAACGACAGGGCTCTTGTCTATGGCTACACCTTC. This gives the protein CASSSTNDRALVYGYTF.

This sequence joins TRBV21-1 and TRBJ1-2; the table's D call, TRBD1, was not checked against the DNA. TRBV21-1 is classified as a pseudogene. This CDR3 region has 18 residues. The CDR3 bases are TGTGCCAGCAGCAAAGTGGCCATTCCGGGACAGGGGGCTTATGGCTACACCTTC. This gives the protein CASSKVAIPGQGAYGYTF.

This rearrangement joins TRBV6-5 to TRBJ2-7; D gene uncertain. Trimming pared 8 bases from V and 2 bases from J, leaving 10 bases between. Per the germline V gene, CDR1 is MNHEY and CDR2 is SVGAGI. The CDR3 contains 12 residues. CDR3: CASEAETYEQYF. CDR3 in DNA: TGTGCCAGCGAGGCAGAAACCTACGAGCAGTACTTC.

This clone showed up just a few times. J is TRBJ2-1 and V is TRBV19; 10 nucleotides align to TRBD1. The CDR3 has 15 amino acids. V lost 6 bases to trimming and J lost 4 bases; unmatched junction nucleotides: 6. Germline CDR1 and CDR2: LNHDA and SQIVND (reference sequence). The CDR3 is CASRPWDRGYNEQFF. CDR3 nucleotide sequence: TGTGCCAGTAGGCCCTGGGACAGGGGATACAATGAGCAGTTCTTC.

The rearrangement joins TRBV29-1 to TRBJ2-5, with D perhaps TRBD2 (6 bases). The CDR3 totals 12 residues. Germline V gene lookup returns CDR1 SQVTM and CDR2 ANQGSEA. With 6 bases removed from V and 4 bases from J, the gap between germline ends came to 12 bases. CDR3: CSVVLAGETQYF. The DNA for the CDR3 is TGCAGCGTGGTACTAGCTGGAGAGACCCAGTACTTC. Based on the CDR3 plus reference TRBV29-1 and TRBJ2-5, the full variable domain is SAVISQKPSRDICQRGTSLTIQCQVDSQVTMMFWYRQQPGQSLTLIATANQGSEATYESGFVIDKFPISRPNLTFSTLTVSNMSPEDSSIYLCSVVLAGETQYFGPGTRLLVL.

The CDR3 DNA is TGTGCCAGCAGCCCAATTATATGGGACAGGGGCCCCTTCAACTATGGCTACACCTTC. This encodes CASSPIIWDRGPFNYGYTF. The chain links TRBV7-9 to TRBJ1-2; TRBD1 matches 10 bases. J was trimmed by 2 bases and V by 5 bases; bases with no gene match: 17. Germline V CDR1 and CDR2: SEHNR, FQNEAQ (reference sequence). The CDR3 extends over 19 amino acids.

This clone was counted a single time. V and J are TRBV18 and TRBJ1-5; D is perhaps TRBD1 (5 bases). Trimming stripped 1 base from V and 7 bases from J, with 11 bases between. From germline, CDR1 is KGHSH and CDR2 LQKENI. This CDR3 is built from 14 residues. CDR3 sequence reads: CASSPRGGEQPQHF. The CDR3, as DNA: TGTGCCAGCTCACCACGGGGGGGAGAACAGCCCCAGCATTTT.

The rearrangement uses TRBV10-1 and TRBJ1-5, with TRBD1 matching 7 bases. Per the germline V gene, CDR1 is WNHNN and CDR2 is SYGVQD (reference sequence). Trimming at V came to 6 bases and at J to 4 bases, leaving 21 bases not matched to a gene. The CDR3 runs 19 residues. The CDR3: CASRLLTGLTPRANQPQHF. Written as DNA, the CDR3 is TGCGCCAGCAGATTACTGACAGGGCTTACCCCGAGAGCAAATCAGCCCCAGCATTTT.

CDR3 loop: CASAAAGVYGYTF. The DNA of the CDR3 is TGTGCCAGCGCGGCAGCCGGGGTCTATGGCTACACCTTC. This sequence joins TRBV6-5 and TRBJ1-2, with unresolved D. Germline assignment: CDR1 MNHEY and CDR2 SVGAGI. CDR3 length: 13 amino acids. Trimming removed 8 bases at V and 4 bases at J, with 14 bases between.

The gene calls are TRBV6-6 and TRBJ2-7, with 8 bases that match TRBD1. The CDR3 extends over 15 amino acids. V dropped 6 bases and J dropped 2; count of bases not matched to a gene: 9. Germline V lookup: CDR1 MNHNY, CDR2 SVGAGI (reference sequence). The CDR3 here is CASRIAGQATYEQYF. CDR3 bases: TGTGCCAGCAGAATCGCGGGACAGGCGACCTACGAGCAGTACTTC.

V is TRBV10-3 and J is TRBJ1-2, with TRBD1 matching over 10 bases. V was pared by 2 bases and J by 3 bases, with 3 bases of the junction left unmatched. The length of the CDR3 is 15 residues. Germline CDR1 is ENHRY and CDR2 is SYGVKD. The CDR3 protein is CAISETGTGDYGYTF. DNA of the CDR3: TGTGCCATCAGTGAGACCGGGACAGGGGACTATGGCTACACCTTC.

This chain connects TRBV6-6 to TRBJ1-3; no firm D call. The CDR3 runs to 12 residues. CDR1 and CDR2 from the germline V gene are MNHNY and SVGAGI (reference sequence). V lost 7 bases and J lost 0, with 4 bases in between. For the CDR3, the DNA is TGTGCCAGCACAGACTCTGGAAACACCATATATTTT. Amino acids: CASTDSGNTIYF.